The following is a T cell receptor beta chain sequence with its context. Its antigen is unidentified. The CDR3 is 16 amino acids. The germline gives CDR1 MNHEY, CDR2 SVGEGT. After removal of 0 bases from V and 6 bases from J, the junction contained 6 bases not matched to a gene. This record comes from a study of T cells after yellow fever vaccination. At the level of the study: Low-cell-number fractions underwent preparation using SMART-Seq v4 Ultra Low Input. Findings of the study overall: Contaminants from the bulk population, in the form of abundant clonotypes, could be found in FACS-sorted repertoires.

Synthesis of TCR cDNA relied on 5'RACE template switching, which attached a universal primer site and UMIs. TCRdb used MiXCR to reprocess the 5' RACE reads, holding one entry per CDR3 protein. Of 600,000 to 750,000 distinct CDR3 sequences listed, roughly 12% were seen once; the top ten hold around 14%. Material: PBMCs, obtained on the day of the yellow fever booster vaccination. This sequence joins TRBV6-2 or TRBV6-3 and TRBJ2-1; 9 bases line up with TRBD2. This TCR was sampled from a man aged 25 to 40 who received the YFV17D yellow fever vaccine. CDR3: CASSYSLAGTLNEQFF. The CDR3 DNA reads TGTGCCAGCAGTTACTCCCTAGCGGGGACGCTCAATGAGCAGTTCTTC.